Sequencing of this TCR beta chain was carried out in a study of blood T cell repertoires in COVID-19. Using immunoSEQ multiplex PCR, the repertoire was profiled, and TCRdb retains in-frame clones only, with some absent. The sample has hundreds of thousands of clones; 88% are singletons. V gave up 3 bases and J gave up 0 bases; unmatched junction bases: 7. CDR1 is SQVTM, CDR2 ANQGSEA, per germline. The CDR3 covers 15 residues. The clonotype was recovered from a woman aged 60-75 years in a cohort exposed to, infected with or recovered from COVID-19 (not recorded which). Sequenced sample: PBMCs or T cells enriched from blood (not recorded which). The chain employs TRBV29-1 and TRBJ2-7; 8 nucleotides line up with TRBD1. The CDR3 coding sequence is TGCAGCGTTGAGCAAGGACAGGGCAGCTCCTACGAGCAGTACTTC. Amino acid sequence: CSVEQGQGSSYEQYF.